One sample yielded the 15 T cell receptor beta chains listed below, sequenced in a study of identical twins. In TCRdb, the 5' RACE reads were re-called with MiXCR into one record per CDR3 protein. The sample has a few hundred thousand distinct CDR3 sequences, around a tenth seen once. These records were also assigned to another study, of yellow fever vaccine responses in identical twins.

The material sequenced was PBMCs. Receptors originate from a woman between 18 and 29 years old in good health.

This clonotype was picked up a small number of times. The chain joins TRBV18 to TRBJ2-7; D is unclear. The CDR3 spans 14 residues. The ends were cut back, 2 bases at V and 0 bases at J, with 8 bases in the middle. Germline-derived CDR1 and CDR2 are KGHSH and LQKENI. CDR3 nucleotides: TGTGCCAGCTCACCAGGCAGTAACTCCTACGAGCAGTACTTC. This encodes CASSPGSNSYEQYF.

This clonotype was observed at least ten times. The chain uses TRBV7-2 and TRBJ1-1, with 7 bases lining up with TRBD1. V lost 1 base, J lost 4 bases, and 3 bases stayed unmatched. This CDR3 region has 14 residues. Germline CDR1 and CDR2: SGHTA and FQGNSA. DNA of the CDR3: TGTGCCAGCAGCTTAGACAGGGGTGGCACTGAAGCTTTCTTT. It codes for CASSLDRGGTEAFF.

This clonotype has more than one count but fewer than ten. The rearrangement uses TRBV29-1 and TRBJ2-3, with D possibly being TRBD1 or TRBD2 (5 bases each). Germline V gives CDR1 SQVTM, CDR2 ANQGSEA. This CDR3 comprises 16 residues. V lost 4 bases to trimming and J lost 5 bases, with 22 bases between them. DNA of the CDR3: TGCAGCGTTGCGGGAACCCGACAGTACAGTGGAGATACGCAGTATTTT. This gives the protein CSVAGTRQYSGDTQYF.

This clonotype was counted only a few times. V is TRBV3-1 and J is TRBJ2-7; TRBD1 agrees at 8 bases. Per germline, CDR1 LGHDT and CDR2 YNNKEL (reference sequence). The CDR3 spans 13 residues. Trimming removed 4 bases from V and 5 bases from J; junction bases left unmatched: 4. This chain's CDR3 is CASSPNRGNEQYF. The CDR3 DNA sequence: TGTGCCAGCAGCCCAAACAGGGGGAACGAGCAGTACTTC.

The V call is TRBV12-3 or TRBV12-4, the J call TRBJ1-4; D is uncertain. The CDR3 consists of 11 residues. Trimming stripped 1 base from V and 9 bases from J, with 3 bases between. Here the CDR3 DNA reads TGTGCCAGCAGTTTAGGGCAAAAACTGTTTTTT. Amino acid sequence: CASSLGQKLFF.

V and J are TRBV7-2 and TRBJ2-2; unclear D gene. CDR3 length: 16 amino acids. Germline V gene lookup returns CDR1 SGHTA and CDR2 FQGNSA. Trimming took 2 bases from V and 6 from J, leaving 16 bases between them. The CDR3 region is CASSLLGSRVPGELFF. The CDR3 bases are TGTGCCAGCAGCTTACTAGGATCTCGGGTCCCCGGGGAGCTGTTTTTT. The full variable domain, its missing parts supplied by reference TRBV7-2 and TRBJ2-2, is GAGVSQSPSNKVTEKGKDVELRCDPISGHTALYWYRQSLGQGLEFLIYFQGNSAPDKSGLPSDRFSAERTGGSVSTLTIQRTQQEDSAVYLCASSLLGSRVPGELFFGEGSRLTVL.

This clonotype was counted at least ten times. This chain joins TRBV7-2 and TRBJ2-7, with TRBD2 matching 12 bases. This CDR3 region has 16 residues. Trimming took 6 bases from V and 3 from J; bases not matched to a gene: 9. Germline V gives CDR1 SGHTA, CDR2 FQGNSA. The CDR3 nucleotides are TGTGCCAGCAGGGAACTAGCGGGAGGTTTGGTCTACGAGCAGTACTTC. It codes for CASRELAGGLVYEQYF.

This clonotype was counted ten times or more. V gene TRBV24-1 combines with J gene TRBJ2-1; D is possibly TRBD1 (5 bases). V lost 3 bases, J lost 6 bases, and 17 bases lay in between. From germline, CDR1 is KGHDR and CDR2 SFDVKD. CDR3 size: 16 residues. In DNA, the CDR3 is TGTGCCACCAGTGATCCCCTATCGGGCCAGGGCAATGAGCAGTTCTTC. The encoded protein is CATSDPLSGQGNEQFF.

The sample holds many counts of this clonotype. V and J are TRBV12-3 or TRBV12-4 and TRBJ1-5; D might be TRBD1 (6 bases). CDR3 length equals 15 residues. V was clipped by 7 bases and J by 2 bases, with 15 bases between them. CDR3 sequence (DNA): TGTGCCAGCAACGTACAGGGATCCGGCAATCAGCCCCAGCATTTT. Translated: CASNVQGSGNQPQHF.

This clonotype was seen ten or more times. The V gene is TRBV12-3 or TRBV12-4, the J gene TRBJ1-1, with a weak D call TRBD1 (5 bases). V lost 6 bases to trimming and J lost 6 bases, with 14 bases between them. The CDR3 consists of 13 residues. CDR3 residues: CASRVAGISEAFF. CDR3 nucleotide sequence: TGTGCCAGCAGAGTGGCAGGGATATCTGAAGCTTTCTTT.

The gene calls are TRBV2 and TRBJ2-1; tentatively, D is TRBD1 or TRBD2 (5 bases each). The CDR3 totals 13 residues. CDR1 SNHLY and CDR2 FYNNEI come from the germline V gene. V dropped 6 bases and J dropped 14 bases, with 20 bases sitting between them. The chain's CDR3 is CASRNNNRDPKFF. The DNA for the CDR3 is TGTGCCAGCAGGAACAACAACCGGGACCCCAAGTTCTTC. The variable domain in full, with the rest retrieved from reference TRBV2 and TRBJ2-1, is EPEVTQTPSHQVTQMGQEVILRCVPISNHLYFYWYRQILGQKVEFLVSFYNNEISEKSEIFDDQFSVERPDGSNFTLKIRSTKLEDSAMYFCASRNNNRDPKFFGPGTRLTVL.

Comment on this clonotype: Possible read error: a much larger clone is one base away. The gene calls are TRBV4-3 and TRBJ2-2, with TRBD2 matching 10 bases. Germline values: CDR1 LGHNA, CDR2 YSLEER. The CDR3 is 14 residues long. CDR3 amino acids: CASSHSGRSGEMFF. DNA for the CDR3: TGCGCCAGCAGCCATAGCGGGAGGAGCGGGGAGATGTTTTTT.

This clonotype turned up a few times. As DNA, the CDR3 is TGTGCCAGCAGCTACTTGGGGGACAGGCCCAATGAGCAGTTCTTC. The encoded protein is CASSYLGDRPNEQFF. The rearrangement links TRBV9 to TRBJ2-1, with 8 nucleotides matching TRBD1. Trimming cost V 4 bases and J 6 bases; bases outside gene matches: 9. The CDR3 runs to 15 residues. CDR1 and CDR2 (germline): SGDLS, YYNGEE.

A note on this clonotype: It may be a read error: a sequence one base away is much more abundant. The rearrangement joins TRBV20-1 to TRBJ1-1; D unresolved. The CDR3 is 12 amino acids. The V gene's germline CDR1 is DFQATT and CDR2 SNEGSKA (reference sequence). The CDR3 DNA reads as TGCAGTGCCTCTTCACAGAACGCTGAAGCTTTCTTT. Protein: CSASSQNAEAFF.

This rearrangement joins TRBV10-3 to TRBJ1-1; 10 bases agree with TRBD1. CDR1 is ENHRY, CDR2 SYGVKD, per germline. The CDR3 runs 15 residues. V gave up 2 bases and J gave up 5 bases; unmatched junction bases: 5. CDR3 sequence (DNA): TGTGCCATCAGTGAGCGGTCGGGACAGGGGACTGAAGCTTTCTTT. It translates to CAISERSGQGTEAFF.